A selection of T cell receptor beta chains follows, all from one sample in a study of blood T cell repertoires in COVID-19. The data were produced by immunoSEQ multiplex PCR, yet TCRdb's version contains in-frame clones alone and is incomplete. The sample shows about 99,000 clones, under 90% of them seen only once. The sequenced material came from peripheral blood. The receptors here all came from a human donor in a cohort sampled during active or convalescent COVID-19. CDR3s include the opening cysteine and the closing phenylalanine or tryptophan. The order of the fields is J gene, D gene, clone size, V gene, CDR3 length, CDR3 protein, CDR3 DNA. A D gene is named only where the DNA matches it firmly. Where a row states a size, it is once, few, many or the class of an expanded clone; other rows omit it.

TRBJ2-1	TRBD2	once	TRBV28	19	CASSYSGLAGGTIYNEQFF	TGTGCCAGCAGTTATTCGGGACTAGCGGGGGGGACGATCTACAATGAGCAGTTCTTC
TRBJ1-5	TRBD1	-	TRBV19	16	CASSKGSGTGNQPQHF	TGTGCCAGTAGTAAGGGGAGTGGGACAGGCAATCAGCCCCAGCATTTT
TRBJ1-2	TRBD1	-	TRBV10-3	14	CAIRGGTGDGGYTF	TGTGCCATCAGGGGAGGCACAGGGGACGGTGGCTACACCTTC
TRBJ2-3	-	-	TRBV7-3	13	CASSPPGTDTQYF	TGTGCCAGCAGCCCCCCCGGCACAGATACGCAGTATTTT
TRBJ1-2	TRBD1	-	TRBV4-2	17	CASSQELLQGAGYGYTF	TGTGCCAGCAGCCAAGAGCTATTACAGGGGGCTGGCTATGGCTACACCTTC
TRBJ2-7	TRBD1	-	TRBV4-1	15	CASSRPGTGGYEQYF	TGCGCCAGCAGCCGTCCCGGGACAGGGGGCTACGAGCAGTACTTC
TRBJ2-2	-	-	TRBV5-1	16	CASSFILTGNTGELFF	TGCGCCAGCAGCTTTATACTCACGGGGAACACCGGGGAGCTGTTTTTT
TRBJ1-5	-	few	TRBV2	13	CASSAGYNQPQHF	TGTGCCAGCAGTGCGGGGTACAATCAGCCCCAGCATTTT
TRBJ1-1	-	-	TRBV19	14	CASSPRVVNTEAFF	TGTGCCAGTAGTCCCAGGGTAGTAAACACTGAAGCTTTCTTT
TRBJ2-5	-	-	TRBV5-1	14	CASSRGFGQETQYF	TGCGCCAGCAGCAGGGGGTTTGGGCAAGAGACCCAGTACTTC
TRBJ1-6	-	-	TRBV27	17	CASSRDILSSYNSPLHF	TGTGCCAGCAGTCGGGACATCCTAAGCTCCTATAATTCACCCCTCCACTTT
TRBJ1-1	-	-	TRBV6-5	14	CASSYMGGNTEAFF	TGTGCCAGCAGTTACATGGGAGGGAACACTGAAGCTTTCTTT
TRBJ2-5	-	-	TRBV7-2	14	CASSLSSTGETQYF	TGTGCCAGCAGCTTATCCTCCACGGGTGAGACCCAGTACTTC
TRBJ2-6	-	once	TRBV6-5	15	CASSYLYSGANVLTF	TGTGCCAGCAGTTATCTGTACTCTGGGGCCAACGTCCTGACTTTC
TRBJ2-3	TRBD2	-	TRBV9	17	CASSVDTSGGSTDTQYF	TGTGCCAGCAGCGTAGATACTAGCGGGGGGAGCACAGATACGCAGTATTTT
TRBJ1-6	-	-	TRBV20-1	14	CSASVAVGNSPLHF	TGCAGTGCTAGTGTTGCAGTTGGTAATTCACCCCTCCACTTT
TRBJ2-6	TRBD1	-	TRBV19	19	CASSRIRGQRGSGANVLTF	TGTGCCAGTAGTAGGATCAGGGGGCAAAGGGGATCTGGGGCCAACGTCCTGACTTTC
TRBJ2-3	-	-	TRBV7-2	15	CASSLDFFRTDTQYF	TGTGCCAGCAGCTTAGACTTTTTTCGCACAGATACGCAGTATTTT
TRBJ1-3	-	-	TRBV9	15	CASSVGAGEGNTIYF	TGTGCCAGCAGCGTAGGTGCAGGCGAAGGAAACACCATATATTTT
TRBJ1-2	-	-	TRBV21-1	15	CASSKTQMTDSGYTF	TGTGCCAGCAGCAAGACCCAAATGACAGACTCTGGCTACACCTTC
TRBJ2-1	TRBD1	-	TRBV5-6	13	CASSLGQYNEQFF	TGTGCCAGCAGTTTGGGACAGTACAATGAGCAGTTCTTC
TRBJ1-6	TRBD1	few	TRBV28	16	CASSLRTGGANSPLHF	TGTGCCAGCAGTTTACGGACAGGGGGCGCAAATTCACCCCTCCACTTT
TRBJ1-1	TRBD1	-	TRBV5-4	16	CASSIGQGIMNTEAFF	TGTGCCAGCAGTATTGGACAGGGGATCATGAACACTGAAGCTTTCTTT
TRBJ1-5	TRBD1	-	TRBV27	14	CASRTGASNQPQHF	TGTGCCAGCAGGACAGGGGCCAGCAATCAGCCCCAGCATTTT